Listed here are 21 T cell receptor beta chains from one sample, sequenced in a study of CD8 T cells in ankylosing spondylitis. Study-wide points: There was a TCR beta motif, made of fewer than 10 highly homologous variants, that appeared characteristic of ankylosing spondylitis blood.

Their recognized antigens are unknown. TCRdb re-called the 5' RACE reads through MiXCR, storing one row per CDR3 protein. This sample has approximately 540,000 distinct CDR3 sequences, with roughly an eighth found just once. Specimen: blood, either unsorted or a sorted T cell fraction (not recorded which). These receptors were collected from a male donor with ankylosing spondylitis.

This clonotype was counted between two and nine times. CDR3 nucleotides: TGTGCCACCAGCAGAGCTTGGGGGGGCACGAATCAGCCCCAGCATTTT. Amino acid sequence: CATSRAWGGTNQPQHF. V gene TRBV15 combines with J gene TRBJ1-5; D is possibly TRBD1 (6 bases). This CDR3 contains 16 residues. Trimming pared 1 base from V and 4 bases from J, leaving 14 bases between. CDR1 and CDR2 from the germline V gene are LNHNV and YYDKDF (reference sequence).

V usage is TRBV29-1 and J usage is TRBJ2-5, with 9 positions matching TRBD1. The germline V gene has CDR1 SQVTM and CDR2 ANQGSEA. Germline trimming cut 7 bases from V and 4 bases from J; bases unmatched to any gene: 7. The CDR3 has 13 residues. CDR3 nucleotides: TGCAGCGCCTTGACAGGGGGAGGAGAGACCCAGTACTTC. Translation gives CSALTGGGETQYF.

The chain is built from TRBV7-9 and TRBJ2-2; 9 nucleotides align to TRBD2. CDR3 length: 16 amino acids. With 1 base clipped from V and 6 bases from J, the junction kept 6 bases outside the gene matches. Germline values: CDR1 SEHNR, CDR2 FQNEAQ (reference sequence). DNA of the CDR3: TGTGCCAGCAGCTTAGACTTAGCGGGAGCCGCCGGGGAGCTGTTTTTT. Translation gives CASSLDLAGAAGELFF.

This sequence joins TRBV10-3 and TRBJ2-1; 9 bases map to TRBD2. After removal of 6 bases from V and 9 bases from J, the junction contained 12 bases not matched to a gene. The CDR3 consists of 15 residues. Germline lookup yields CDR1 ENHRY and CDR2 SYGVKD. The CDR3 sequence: CAISASGRPGGEQFF. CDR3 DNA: TGTGCCATCAGCGCCAGCGGGAGGCCTGGGGGTGAGCAGTTCTTC.

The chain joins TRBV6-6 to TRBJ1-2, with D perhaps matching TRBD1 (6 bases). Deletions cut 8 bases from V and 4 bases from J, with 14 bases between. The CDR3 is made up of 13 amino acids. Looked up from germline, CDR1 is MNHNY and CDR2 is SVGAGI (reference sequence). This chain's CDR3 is CASSQDSFYGYTF. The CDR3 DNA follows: TGTGCCAGCTCCCAGGACAGCTTCTATGGCTACACCTTC.

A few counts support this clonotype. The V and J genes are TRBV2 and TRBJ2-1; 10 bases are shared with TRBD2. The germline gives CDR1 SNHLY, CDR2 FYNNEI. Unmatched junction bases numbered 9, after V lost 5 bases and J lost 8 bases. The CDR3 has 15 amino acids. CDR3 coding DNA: TGTGCCAGCAGTCCCATAAGCGGGAGGGACGATGAGCAGTTCTTC. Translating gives CASSPISGRDDEQFF.

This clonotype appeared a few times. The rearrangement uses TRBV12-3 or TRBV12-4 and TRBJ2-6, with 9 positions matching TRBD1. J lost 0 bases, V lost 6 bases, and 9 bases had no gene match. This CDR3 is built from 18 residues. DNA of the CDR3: TGTGCCAGCAGAGCACCGGGACAGGGATACTCTGGGGCCAACGTCCTGACTTTC. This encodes CASRAPGQGYSGANVLTF.

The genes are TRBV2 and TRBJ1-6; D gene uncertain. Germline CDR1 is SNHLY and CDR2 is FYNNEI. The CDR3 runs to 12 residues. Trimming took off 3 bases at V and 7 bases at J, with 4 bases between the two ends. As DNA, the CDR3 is TGTGCCAGCAGTGAGGGGAATTCACCCCTCCACTTT. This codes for CASSEGNSPLHF. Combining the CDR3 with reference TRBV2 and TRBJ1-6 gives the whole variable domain EPEVTQTPSHQVTQMGQEVILRCVPISNHLYFYWYRQILGQKVEFLVSFYNNEISEKSEIFDDQFSVERPDGSNFTLKIRSTKLEDSAMYFCASSEGNSPLHFGNGTRLTVT.

DNA of the CDR3: TGCGCCAGCACCCTGGTAGCGGGAGAGGTCGGGGCCAACGTCCTGACTTTC. It specifies CASTLVAGEVGANVLTF. The chain has TRBV5-1 and TRBJ2-6, with 9 bases identical to TRBD2. CDR1 and CDR2 from the germline V gene are SGHRS and YFSETQ. The V segment lost 6 bases and the J segment 4 bases; nucleotides outside the gene matches: 11. The CDR3 spans 17 residues.

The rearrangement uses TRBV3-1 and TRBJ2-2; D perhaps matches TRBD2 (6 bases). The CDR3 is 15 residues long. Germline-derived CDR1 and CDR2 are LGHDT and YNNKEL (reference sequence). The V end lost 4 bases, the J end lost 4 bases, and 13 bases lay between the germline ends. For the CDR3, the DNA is TGTGCCAGCAGCCGCCGGACTATCTTCACCGGGGAGCTGTTTTTT. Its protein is CASSRRTIFTGELFF.

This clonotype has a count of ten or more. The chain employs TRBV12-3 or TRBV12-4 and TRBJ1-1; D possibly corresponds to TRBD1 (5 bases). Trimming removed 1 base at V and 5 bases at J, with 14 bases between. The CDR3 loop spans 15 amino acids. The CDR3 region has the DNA TGTGCCAGCAGTTTAGTGGGCCAGGGAAGAACTGAAGCTTTCTTT. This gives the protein CASSLVGQGRTEAFF.

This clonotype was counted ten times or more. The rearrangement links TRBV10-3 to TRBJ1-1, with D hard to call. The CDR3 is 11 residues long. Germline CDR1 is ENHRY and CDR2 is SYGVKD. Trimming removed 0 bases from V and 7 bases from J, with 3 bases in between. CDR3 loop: CAISESGEAFF. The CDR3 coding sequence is TGTGCCATCAGTGAGTCAGGTGAAGCTTTCTTT.

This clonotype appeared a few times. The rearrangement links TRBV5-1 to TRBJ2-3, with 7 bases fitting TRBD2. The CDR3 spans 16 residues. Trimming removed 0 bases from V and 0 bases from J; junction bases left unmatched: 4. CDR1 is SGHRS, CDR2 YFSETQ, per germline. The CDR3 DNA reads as TGCGCCAGCAGCTTGGTTACTAGCGCAAGCACAGATACGCAGTATTTT. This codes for CASSLVTSASTDTQYF.

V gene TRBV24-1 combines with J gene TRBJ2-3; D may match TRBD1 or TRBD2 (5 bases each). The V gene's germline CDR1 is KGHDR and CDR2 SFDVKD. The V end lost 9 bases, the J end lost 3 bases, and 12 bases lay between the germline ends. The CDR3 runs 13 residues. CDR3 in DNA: TGTGCCACCCGGGACCATGCAACAGATACGCAGTATTTT. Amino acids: CATRDHATDTQYF.

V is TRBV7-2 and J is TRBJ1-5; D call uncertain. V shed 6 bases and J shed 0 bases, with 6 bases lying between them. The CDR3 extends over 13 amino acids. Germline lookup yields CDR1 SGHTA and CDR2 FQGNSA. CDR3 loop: CASRRYSNQPQHF. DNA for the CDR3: TGTGCCAGCAGGCGATATAGCAATCAGCCCCAGCATTTT.

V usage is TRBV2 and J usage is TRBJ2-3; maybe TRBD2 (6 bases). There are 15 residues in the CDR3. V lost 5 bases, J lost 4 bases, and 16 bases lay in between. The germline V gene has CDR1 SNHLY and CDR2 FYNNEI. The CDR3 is CASSLNGGEADTQYF. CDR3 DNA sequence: TGTGCCAGCAGTTTGAATGGAGGGGAGGCAGATACGCAGTATTTT.

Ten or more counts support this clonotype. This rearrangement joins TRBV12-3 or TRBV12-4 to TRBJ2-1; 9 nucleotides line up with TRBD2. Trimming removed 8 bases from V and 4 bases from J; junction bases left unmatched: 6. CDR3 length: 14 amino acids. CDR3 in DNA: TGTGCCAGCCGTAGCGGGAGCGGTTACAATGAGCAGTTCTTC. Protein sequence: CASRSGSGYNEQFF.

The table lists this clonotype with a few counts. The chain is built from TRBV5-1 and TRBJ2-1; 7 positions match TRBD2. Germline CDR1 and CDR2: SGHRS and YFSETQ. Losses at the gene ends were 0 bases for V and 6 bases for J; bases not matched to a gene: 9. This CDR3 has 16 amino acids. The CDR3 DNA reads TGCGCCAGCAGCTTGGGGGTAGCGGGCCGAGGCAATGAGCAGTTCTTC. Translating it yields CASSLGVAGRGNEQFF.

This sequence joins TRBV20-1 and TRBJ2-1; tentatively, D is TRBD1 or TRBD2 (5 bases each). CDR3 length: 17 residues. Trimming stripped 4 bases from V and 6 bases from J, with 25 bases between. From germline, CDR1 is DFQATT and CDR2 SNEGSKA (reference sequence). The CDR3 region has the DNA TGCAGTGCTAAGAGGGACGGGAAGACTCTTAGGTCCAATGAGCAGTTCTTC. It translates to CSAKRDGKTLRSNEQFF.

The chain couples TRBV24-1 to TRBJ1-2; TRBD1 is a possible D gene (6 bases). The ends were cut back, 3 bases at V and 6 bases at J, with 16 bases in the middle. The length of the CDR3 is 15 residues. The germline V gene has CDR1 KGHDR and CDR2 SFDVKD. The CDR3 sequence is CATSDAGAGYNGYTF. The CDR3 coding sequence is TGTGCCACCAGTGATGCGGGGGCAGGCTATAATGGCTACACCTTC.

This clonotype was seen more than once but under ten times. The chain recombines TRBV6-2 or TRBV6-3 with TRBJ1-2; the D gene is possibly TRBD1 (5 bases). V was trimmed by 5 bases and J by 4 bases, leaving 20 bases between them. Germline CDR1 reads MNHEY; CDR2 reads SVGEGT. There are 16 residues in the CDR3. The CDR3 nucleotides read TGTGCCAGCAGTCCTCTTGGGAACGTCGGGGGCTATGGCTACACCTTC. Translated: CASSPLGNVGGYGYTF.